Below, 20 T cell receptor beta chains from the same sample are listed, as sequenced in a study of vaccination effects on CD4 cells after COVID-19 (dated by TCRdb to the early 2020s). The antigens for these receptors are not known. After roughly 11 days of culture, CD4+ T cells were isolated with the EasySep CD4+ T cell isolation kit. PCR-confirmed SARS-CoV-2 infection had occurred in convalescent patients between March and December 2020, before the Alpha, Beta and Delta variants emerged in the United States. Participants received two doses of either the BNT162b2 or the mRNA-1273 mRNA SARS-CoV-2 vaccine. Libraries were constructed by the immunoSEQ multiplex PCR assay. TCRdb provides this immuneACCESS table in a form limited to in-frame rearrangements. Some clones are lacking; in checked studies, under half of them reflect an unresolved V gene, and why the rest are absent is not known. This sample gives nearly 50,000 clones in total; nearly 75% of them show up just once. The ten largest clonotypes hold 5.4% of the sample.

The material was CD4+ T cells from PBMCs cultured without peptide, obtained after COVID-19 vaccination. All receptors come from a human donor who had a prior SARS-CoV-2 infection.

The CDR3: CASSRTPGEKLFF. The CDR3 region has the DNA TGTGCCAGTAGTAGGACTCCAGGCGAAAAACTGTTTTTT. The chain links TRBV19 to TRBJ1-4; D is undetermined. The CDR3 has 13 amino acids. Trimming stripped 4 bases from V and 8 bases from J, with 11 bases between. Germline assignment: CDR1 LNHDA and CDR2 SQIVND (reference sequence).

The CDR3 sequence: CASSRISSGQPGEGYTF. The CDR3 region has the DNA TGTGCCAGCAGCCGCATATCCTCCGGACAGCCCGGCGAGGGCTACACCTTC. The chain carries TRBV4-2 and TRBJ1-2; a weak D match, TRBD1 (6 bases). The CDR3 has 17 residues. Germline CDR1 is LGHNA and CDR2 is YNFKEQ. V lost 4 bases and J 8 bases, leaving 26 bases between the germline ends.

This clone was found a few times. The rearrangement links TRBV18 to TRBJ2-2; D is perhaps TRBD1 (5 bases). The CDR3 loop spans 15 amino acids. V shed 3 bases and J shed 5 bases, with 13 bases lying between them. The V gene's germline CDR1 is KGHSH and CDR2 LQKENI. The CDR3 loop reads CASSPQGIGTGELFF. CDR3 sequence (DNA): TGTGCCAGCTCACCCCAGGGAATCGGGACCGGGGAGCTGTTTTTT.

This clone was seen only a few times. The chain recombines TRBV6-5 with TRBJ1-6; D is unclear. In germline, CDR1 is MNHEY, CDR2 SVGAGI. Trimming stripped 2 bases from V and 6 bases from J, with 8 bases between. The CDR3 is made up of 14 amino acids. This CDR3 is CASSYAKANSPLHF. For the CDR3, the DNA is TGTGCCAGCAGTTACGCCAAGGCTAATTCACCCCTCCACTTT.

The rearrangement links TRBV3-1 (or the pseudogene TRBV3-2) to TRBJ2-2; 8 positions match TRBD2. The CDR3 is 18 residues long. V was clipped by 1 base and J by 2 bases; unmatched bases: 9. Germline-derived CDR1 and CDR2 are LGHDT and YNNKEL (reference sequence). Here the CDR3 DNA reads TGTGCCAGCAGCCAAGGCCTGGTCGGGGGGGACAACACCGGGGAGCTGTTTTTT. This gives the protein CASSQGLVGGDNTGELFF.

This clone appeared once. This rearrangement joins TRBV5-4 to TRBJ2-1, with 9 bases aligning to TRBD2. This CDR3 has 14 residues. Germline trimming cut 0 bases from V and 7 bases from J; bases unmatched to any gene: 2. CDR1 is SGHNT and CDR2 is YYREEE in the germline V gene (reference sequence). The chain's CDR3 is CASSLVLAGNEQFF. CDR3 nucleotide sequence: TGTGCCAGCAGCTTGGTTCTAGCGGGGAATGAGCAGTTCTTC. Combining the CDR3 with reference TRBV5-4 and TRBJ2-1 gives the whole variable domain ETGVTQSPTHLIKTRGQQVTLRCSSQSGHNTVSWYQQALGQGPQFIFQYYREEENGRGNFPPRFSGLQFPNYSSELNVNALELDDSALYLCASSLVLAGNEQFFGPGTRLTVL.

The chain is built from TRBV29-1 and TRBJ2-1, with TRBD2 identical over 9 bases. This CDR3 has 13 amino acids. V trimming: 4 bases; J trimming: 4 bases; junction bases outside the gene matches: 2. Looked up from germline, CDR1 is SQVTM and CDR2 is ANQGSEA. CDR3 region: CSVGAGGYNEQFF. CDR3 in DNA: TGCAGCGTTGGGGCGGGAGGGTACAATGAGCAGTTCTTC.

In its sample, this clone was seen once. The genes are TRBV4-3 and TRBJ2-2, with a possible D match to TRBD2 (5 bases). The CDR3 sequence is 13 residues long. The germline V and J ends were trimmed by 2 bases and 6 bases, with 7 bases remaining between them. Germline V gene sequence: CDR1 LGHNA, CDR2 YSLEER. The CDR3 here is CASSQRAAGELFF. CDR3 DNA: TGCGCCAGCAGCCAACGAGCGGCCGGGGAGCTGTTTTTT.

The CDR3 sequence is CASSLTWTGGLSGANVLTF. The DNA for the CDR3 is TGCGCCAGCAGCTTGACGTGGACAGGGGGACTCTCTGGGGCCAACGTCCTGACTTTC. V is TRBV5-1 and J is TRBJ2-6, with 10 bases identical to TRBD1. The CDR3 covers 19 residues. Per germline, CDR1 SGHRS and CDR2 YFSETQ. V lost 1 base to trimming and J lost 0 bases; unmatched junction nucleotides: 7. Supplemented by reference TRBV5-1 and TRBJ2-6, the full variable domain reads KAGVTQTPRYLIKTRGQQVTLSCSPISGHRSVSWYQQTPGQGLQFLFEYFSETQRNKGNFPGRFSGRQFSNSRSEMNVSTLELGDSALYLCASSLTWTGGLSGANVLTFGAGSRLTVL.

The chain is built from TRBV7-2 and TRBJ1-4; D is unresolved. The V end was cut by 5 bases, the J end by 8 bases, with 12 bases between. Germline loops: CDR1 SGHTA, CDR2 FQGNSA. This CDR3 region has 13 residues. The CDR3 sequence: CASSRRGGEKLFF. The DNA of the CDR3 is TGTGCCAGCAGCCGACGGGGTGGGGAAAAACTGTTTTTT.

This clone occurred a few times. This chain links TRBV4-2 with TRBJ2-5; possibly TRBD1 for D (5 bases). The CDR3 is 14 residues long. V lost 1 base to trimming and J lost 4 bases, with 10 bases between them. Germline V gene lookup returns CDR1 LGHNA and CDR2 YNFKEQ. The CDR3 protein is CASSQGRVGETQYF. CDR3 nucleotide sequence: TGTGCCAGCAGCCAAGGCAGGGTGGGAGAGACCCAGTACTTC.

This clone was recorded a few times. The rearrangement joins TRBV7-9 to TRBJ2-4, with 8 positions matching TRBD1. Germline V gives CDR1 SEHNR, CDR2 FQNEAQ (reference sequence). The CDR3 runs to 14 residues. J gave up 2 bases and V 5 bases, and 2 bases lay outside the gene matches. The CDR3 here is CASSQGAPKNIQYF. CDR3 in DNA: TGTGCCAGCAGCCAGGGGGCGCCCAAAAACATTCAGTACTTC.

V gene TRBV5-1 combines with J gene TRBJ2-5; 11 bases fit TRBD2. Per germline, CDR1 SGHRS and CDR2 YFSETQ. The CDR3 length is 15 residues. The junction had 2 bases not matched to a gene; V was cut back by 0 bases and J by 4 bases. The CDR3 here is CASSLALAGGETQYF. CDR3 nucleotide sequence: TGCGCCAGCAGCTTGGCCCTAGCGGGAGGAGAGACCCAGTACTTC.

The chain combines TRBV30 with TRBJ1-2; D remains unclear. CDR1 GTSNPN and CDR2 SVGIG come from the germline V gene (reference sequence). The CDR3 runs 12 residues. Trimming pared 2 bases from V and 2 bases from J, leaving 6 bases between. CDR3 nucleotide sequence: TGTGCCTGGAGTCCCACCAACTATGGCTACACCTTC. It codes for CAWSPTNYGYTF.

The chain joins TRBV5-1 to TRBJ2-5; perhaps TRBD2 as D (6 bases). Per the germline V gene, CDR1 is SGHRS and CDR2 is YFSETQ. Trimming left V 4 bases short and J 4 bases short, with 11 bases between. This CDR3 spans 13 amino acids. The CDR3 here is CASSEVGGETQYF. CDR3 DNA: TGCGCCAGCAGCGAGGTGGGAGGAGAGACCCAGTACTTC.

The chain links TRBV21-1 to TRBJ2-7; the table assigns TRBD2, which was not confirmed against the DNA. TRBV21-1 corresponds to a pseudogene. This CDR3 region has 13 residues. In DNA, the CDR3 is TGTGCCAGCTTATTGGAGAGCTCCTACGAGCAGTACTTC. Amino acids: CASLLESSYEQYF.

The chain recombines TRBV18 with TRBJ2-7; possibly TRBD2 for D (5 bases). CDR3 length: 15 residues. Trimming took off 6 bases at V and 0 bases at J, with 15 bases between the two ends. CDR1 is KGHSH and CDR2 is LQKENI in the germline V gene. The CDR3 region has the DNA TGTGCCAGCTCGGCAACGCGGGTGAGCTCCTACGAGCAGTACTTC. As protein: CASSATRVSSYEQYF.

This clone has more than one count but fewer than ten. The CDR3 sequence is CASSLNAGVNSPLHF. The CDR3, as DNA: TGTGCCAGCAGCTTAAACGCAGGGGTAAATTCACCCCTCCACTTT. V gene TRBV7-3 combines with J gene TRBJ1-6, with D perhaps TRBD1 (6 bases). The V and J ends lost 1 base and 7 bases respectively, with 11 bases between them. Germline V CDR1 and CDR2: SGHTA, FQGTGA. This CDR3 is built from 15 residues.

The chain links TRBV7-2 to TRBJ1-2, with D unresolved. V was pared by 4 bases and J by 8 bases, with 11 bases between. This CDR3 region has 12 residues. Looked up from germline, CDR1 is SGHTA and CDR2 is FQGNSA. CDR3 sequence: CASSWTEWGYTF. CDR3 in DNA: TGTGCCAGCAGCTGGACGGAGTGGGGCTACACCTTC.

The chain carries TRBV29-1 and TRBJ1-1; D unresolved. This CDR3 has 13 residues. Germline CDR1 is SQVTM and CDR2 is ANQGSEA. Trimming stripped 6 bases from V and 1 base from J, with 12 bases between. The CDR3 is CSVARDPNTEAFF. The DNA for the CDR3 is TGCAGCGTGGCCCGGGATCCGAACACTGAAGCTTTCTTT. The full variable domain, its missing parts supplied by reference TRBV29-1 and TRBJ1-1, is SAVISQKPSRDICQRGTSLTIQCQVDSQVTMMFWYRQQPGQSLTLIATANQGSEATYESGFVIDKFPISRPNLTFSTLTVSNMSPEDSSIYLCSVARDPNTEAFFGQGTRLTVV.